This T cell receptor beta chain was recorded in a study of blood T cell repertoires in COVID-19. Study summary: COVID-19 samples, acute and convalescent, were from the United States, Italy and Spain. T cells, B-cell-depleted T cells, or PBMCs supplied cDNA or gDNA.

In Seattle, patients joined the study during active infection and were tracked longitudinally. This CDR3 is 15 amino acids long. The V and J ends lost 6 bases and 0 bases, in that order; junction bases with no gene match: 7. Germline V gives CDR1 MRHNA, CDR2 SNTAGT. Sequencing used immunoSEQ multiplex PCR; TCRdb keeps in-frame clones, though not all of them. The sample yields some 250,000 clones, around nine tenths seen once. The sequenced sample was peripheral blood. The TCR sequence derives from a woman aged 60 to 75 with COVID-19, enrolled during active disease. This chain joins TRBV6-4 and TRBJ1-1, with TRBD1 identical over 7 bases. The CDR3: CASRLQGLMNTEAFF. In DNA, the CDR3 is TGTGCCAGCAGACTACAGGGGCTGATGAACACTGAAGCTTTCTTT.